This is a list of T cell receptor beta chains from one sample in a study of T cell changes during pregnancy in multiple sclerosis. Method: immunoSEQ multiplex PCR; TCRdb's copy keeps in-frame clones and lacks some. The sample yields approximately 25,000 clones, almost 90% seen once. This specimen was CD8+ T cells from peripheral blood mononuclear cells, taken in the second trimester of pregnancy. These receptors originate from a female donor with multiple sclerosis, enrolled in a pregnancy study. Each CDR3 is given without its conserved first and last residue. The D gene is left open where the match is weak.

cdr3_aa	d_call	v_call	j_call
ASSVSGYGYT	NA	TRBV11-2	TRBJ1-2
SVPGGVAF	NA	TRBV20-1	TRBJ1-1
SVADGSNQPQH	NA	TRBV29-1	TRBJ1-5
ASSEQGYSPLH	NA	TRBV10-2	TRBJ1-6
ASSLVATNTGELF	NA	TRBV7-2	TRBJ2-2
ASTFGQGAYEQY	TRBD1	TRBV28	TRBJ2-7
ASSFGRGGLYEQF	TRBD2	TRBV7-8	TRBJ2-1
ASLHRGGGHGYT	NA	TRBV6-5	TRBJ1-2
ASSLFYPQGETQY	NA	TRBV11-2	TRBJ2-5
ASSSRETGEVNEKLF	TRBD1	TRBV11-3	TRBJ1-4
ASSEGGLANQPQH	NA	TRBV6-1	TRBJ1-5
ASSLDPSGQF	NA	TRBV5-1	TRBJ2-1
ASSDGLAGGELF	TRBD2	TRBV6-4	TRBJ2-2
ASSGRDSASGTQY	NA	TRBV10-2	TRBJ2-5
ASSFGLVTEAF	NA	TRBV6-5	TRBJ1-1
ASMNTGLVTDTQY	TRBD2	TRBV6-5	TRBJ2-3
ASSRLNTEAF	NA	TRBV6-5	TRBJ1-1
ASSQTISTDTQY	NA	TRBV13	TRBJ2-3
ASSLAGGVSYGYT	NA	TRBV7-9	TRBJ1-2
ASSGRQGSYNEQF	TRBD1	TRBV9	TRBJ2-1
AWSVMGAYGYEQY	NA	TRBV30	TRBJ2-7
ASSYSRISQPQH	NA	TRBV6-5	TRBJ1-5
ASSEEEGTGSGELF	TRBD1	TRBV6-1	TRBJ2-2
ASSKRTGNDEQY	TRBD1	TRBV11-3	TRBJ2-7
ASRLSGGDQPQH	NA	TRBV27	TRBJ1-5
ASSQGPGGGSDNEQF	NA	TRBV14	TRBJ2-1
ASSLVGGQDLSGANVLT	TRBD1	TRBV7-9	TRBJ2-6
ASSPRAWEGEEGYT	NA	TRBV7-6	TRBJ1-2
ASSQDIRAGEQY	NA	TRBV4-1	TRBJ2-7
ASRQGLGEQF	NA	TRBV7-9	TRBJ2-1
ASSPRAAQETQY	NA	TRBV27	TRBJ2-5
ASSFGAGGWTDTQY	TRBD2	TRBV7-3	TRBJ2-3
ASSLLRGLNTEAF	NA	TRBV4-1	TRBJ1-1
ASSPRLGQRLEQY	NA	TRBV6-6	TRBJ2-7
ASQGGNSREQY	TRBD1	TRBV27	TRBJ2-7
ASTLLPGQRRQNEQF	NA	TRBV27	TRBJ2-1
ASSLEYGMGETQY	NA	TRBV11-2	TRBJ2-5
ASSLAEGPQH	NA	TRBV7-8	TRBJ1-5
ASSSPLLTGKGEQY	TRBD1	TRBV6-5	TRBJ2-7
ASRRIGGTEAF	NA	TRBV28	TRBJ1-1
ASSFDGGTEAF	NA	TRBV7-9	TRBJ1-1
ASSHRSEGGYGYT	NA	TRBV4-1	TRBJ1-2
ASGDSDSNQPQH	TRBD1	TRBV9	TRBJ1-5
ASSLRQGAGQTQY	TRBD1	TRBV7-9	TRBJ2-5